Listed below are T cell receptor beta chains from one sample, sequenced in a study of blood T cell repertoires in COVID-19. Sequenced by immunoSEQ multiplex PCR; TCRdb stores in-frame clones only, minus some. This sample has 77,000 or so clones, with roughly 70% found just once. Sequencing was performed on peripheral blood. The receptors derive from a human donor with acute or convalescent COVID-19. The donor label of this sample is uncertain. CDR3s include the opening cysteine and the closing phenylalanine or tryptophan. The D gene is left open where the match is weak. The size entry is marked missing in some rows and otherwise reads once, few, many or a size class.

d_gene	abundance	v_gene	j_gene	CDR3nt	CDR3aa
TRBD2	NA	TRBV7-2	TRBJ2-2	TGTGCCAGCACCACTAGCGGGGGGCCCACCGGGGAGCTGTTTTTT	CASTTSGGPTGELFF
NA	NA	TRBV7-9	TRBJ2-5	TGTGCCAGCAGCTTTAGCGGCAGCCCTCAAGAGACCCAGTACTTC	CASSFSGSPQETQYF
TRBD1	once	TRBV5-1	TRBJ1-2	TGCGCCAGCAGCCTCCTGGACAGGGGGTCGGATGGCTACACCTTC	CASSLLDRGSDGYTF
TRBD1	NA	TRBV11-3	TRBJ2-1	TGTGCCAGCAGCACCCAGGGGGTCGACAATGAGCAGTTCTTC	CASSTQGVDNEQFF
NA	NA	TRBV7-9	TRBJ2-7	TGTGCCAGCAGCCCCCTCCTCCGGGACTCCTCCAACTCCTACGAGCAGTACTTC	CASSPLLRDSSNSYEQYF
NA	once	TRBV5-1	TRBJ1-1	TGCGCCAGCAGCTTGGGGCAGGGGCACACTGAAGCTTTCTTT	CASSLGQGHTEAFF
NA	NA	TRBV19	TRBJ1-2	TGTGCCAGTAGTTTCCCCGGGAGTGGCTACACCTTC	CASSFPGSGYTF
TRBD1	NA	TRBV30	TRBJ1-1	TGTGCCTGGAGGTCCGACAGGGCGCGCACTGAAGCTTTCTTT	CAWRSDRARTEAFF
NA	NA	TRBV7-2	TRBJ2-1	TGTGCCAGCAGCTCAAACCTGGGGGCCAATGAGCAGTTCTTC	CASSSNLGANEQFF
TRBD1	NA	TRBV30	TRBJ2-7	TGTGCCTGGAGTCCGATTGGACAGGGGGCCTCCTACGAGCAGTACTTC	CAWSPIGQGASYEQYF
TRBD2	once	TRBV29-1	TRBJ2-1	TGCAGCGTTGAGCGGCGGGGGGGCCTCGTCAATGAGCAGTTCTTC	CSVERRGGLVNEQFF
TRBD1	few	TRBV4-2	TRBJ1-5	TGTGCCAGCAGCCAGTCACGGGGACAGGGTGGTGAGCCCCAGCATTTT	CASSQSRGQGGEPQHF
TRBD2	NA	TRBV24-1	TRBJ2-5	TGTGCCACCAGTGATAGGACTAGCGGCCAAGAGACCCAGTACTTC	CATSDRTSGQETQYF
NA	NA	TRBV12-3/TRBV12-4	TRBJ2-7	TGTGCCAGCAGAACAGGGAGCTGGGGCGAGCAGTACTTC	CASRTGSWGEQYF
NA	few	TRBV5-1	TRBJ2-7	TGCGCCAGCAGCTTGGTAGCAGGGAACGTCAACGAGCAGTACTTC	CASSLVAGNVNEQYF
TRBD1	NA	TRBV4-3	TRBJ1-2	TGCGCCAGCAGCCAATTCACGACAGGGGGCTCTGGCTACACCTTC	CASSQFTTGGSGYTF
NA	medium-sized	TRBV19	TRBJ1-6	TGTGCCAGTAGCGACCGGAGGGCCAATAATTCACCCCTCCACTTT	CASSDRRANNSPLHF
TRBD1	NA	TRBV28	TRBJ1-2	TGTGCCAGCAGGCTACAGGGGCGCGGAGGCTACACCTTC	CASRLQGRGGYTF
NA	NA	TRBV19	TRBJ2-7	TGTGCCAGTTCCCCCCGCGGCGAGAGCTCCTACGAGCAGTACTTC	CASSPRGESSYEQYF
NA	medium-sized	TRBV14	TRBJ1-6	TGTGCCAGCAGCCAAGATCTGCCCGGGTCGAATTCACCCCTCCACTTT	CASSQDLPGSNSPLHF
TRBD2	NA	TRBV7-9	TRBJ2-5	TGTGCCAGCAGCCCGAGATCTAGCGGGGGCCAAGAGACCCAGTACTTC	CASSPRSSGGQETQYF
TRBD1	NA	TRBV2	TRBJ1-1	TGTGCCGGCCAGACAGGGGGCGCGAGGGAAGCTTTCTTT	CAGQTGGAREAFF
TRBD2	NA	TRBV6-5	TRBJ2-7	TGTGCCAGCAGTTGGCAGCGGGATTCCCCTTTGGAGCAGTACTTC	CASSWQRDSPLEQYF
TRBD1	NA	TRBV6-2/TRBV6-3	TRBJ2-6	TGTGCCAGCAGTTACACCTTGGGACAGGATTCTGGGGCCAACGTCCTGACTTTC	CASSYTLGQDSGANVLTF
NA	NA	TRBV28	TRBJ1-1	TGTGCCAGCAGTTTAACAGGGTTGACTGAAGCTTTCTTT	CASSLTGLTEAFF
NA	NA	TRBV6-4	TRBJ2-2	TGTGCCAGCAGTGCCTCTAAGCCCGGGGAGCTGTTTTTT	CASSASKPGELFF
TRBD2	NA	TRBV25-1	TRBJ2-1	TGTGCCAGCAGTGAATACCGACTAGCTGGTTACAATGAGCAGTTCTTC	CASSEYRLAGYNEQFF
TRBD1	NA	TRBV25-1	TRBJ2-7	TGTGCCAGCAGTGAATACCCGGGACAGGGAGTAGGGGAGCAGTACTTC	CASSEYPGQGVGEQYF
TRBD1	once	TRBV12-3/TRBV12-4	TRBJ1-6	TGTGCCAGCACGTACCGGGACAGGGACACCCTCCACTTT	CASTYRDRDTLHF
NA	NA	TRBV28	TRBJ2-5	TGTGCCAGCAGGGGGCGGCGGGGATCCCAAGAGACCCAGTACTTC	CASRGRRGSQETQYF
TRBD2	few	TRBV7-2	TRBJ2-1	TGTGCCAGCAGCTTAACCCATCAGCGGGGGGGACACAATGAGCAGTTCTTC	CASSLTHQRGGHNEQFF
NA	NA	TRBV9	TRBJ2-7	TGTGCCAGCAGCGTAGGCGGGGTGGCCTACGAGCAGTACTTC	CASSVGGVAYEQYF
TRBD2	NA	TRBV30	TRBJ2-5	TGTGCCTGGAACCTCCGAACTAGCGGGAGATTGGAGACCCAGTACTTC	CAWNLRTSGRLETQYF
NA	once	TRBV5-1	TRBJ2-5	TGCGCCAGCAGCCCCTCTCTGATGGGCGGGTCCACCCAAGAGACCCAGTACTTC	CASSPSLMGGSTQETQYF
TRBD1	few	TRBV5-4	TRBJ2-2	TGTGCCAGCAGCCCACAGGGGGCGCGTTTCATCGGGGAGCTGTTTTTT	CASSPQGARFIGELFF
TRBD2	NA	TRBV9	TRBJ2-2	TGTGCCAGCAGCGTCCGGGACTACGCGAACACCGGGGAGCTGTTTTTT	CASSVRDYANTGELFF
NA	once	TRBV5-5	TRBJ1-6	TGTGCCAGCAGCTTGGGGACAGCAGGAAGAACCGGGTCACCCCTCCACTTT	CASSLGTAGRTGSPLHF
TRBD1	NA	TRBV24-1	TRBJ2-2	TGTGCCACCAGCCCAGACAGGGCCGGGGAGCTGTTTTTT	CATSPDRAGELFF
NA	NA	TRBV4-2	TRBJ1-2	TGTGCCAGCAGCCGACAGGCTAGCTATGGCTACACCTTC	CASSRQASYGYTF